Shown below are 3 T cell receptor beta chains from a single sample sequenced in a study of monozygotic twins with inflammatory bowel disease. TCRdb processed the 5' RACE reads again and assigns one entry to each CDR3 protein, with no DNA. The sample totals about 160,000 distinct CDR3 sequences. Sequenced input: blood. These receptors were obtained from a human donor with ulcerative colitis or Crohn's disease, or a healthy co-twin of an affected twin (not recorded which).

The CDR3 protein is CASSPTSGRLQETQYF. The J gene is TRBJ2-5, the V gene TRBV11-2; checking the TCRdb D call of TRBD2 is not possible without DNA. The CDR3 is 16 amino acids. Germline V lookup: CDR1 SGHAT, CDR2 FQNNGV.

The chain carries TRBV6-5 and TRBJ2-1; TCRdb reports TRBD2, a call that lacks DNA to check it against. Germline V gene lookup returns CDR1 MNHEY and CDR2 SVGAGI. There are 19 residues in the CDR3. CDR3 region: CASSYLGLAGGSSYNEQFF.

This chain connects TRBV7-2 to TRBJ1-1; TCRdb outputs TRBD1, but without DNA this stays unchecked. CDR1 and CDR2 (germline): SGHTA, FQGNSA. The CDR3 is made up of 15 amino acids. The CDR3 sequence: CASSPPGRLNTEAFF.